This TCR beta chain was recovered during a study of metastatic and nonmetastatic thyroid tumors. General study findings and limits: Malignant thyroid tumors reportedly had TCR beta diversity that was significantly higher than in benign nodules, in blood and tumor.

Remarks on this clone: Its target is not known.

Each patient came to thyroid surgery without any prior treatment (of any kind). MiXCR re-clonotyped the PCR reads for TCRdb. Of tens of thousands of clones listed, roughly 31% are singletons. The ends were cut back, 3 bases at V and 5 bases at J, with 19 bases in the middle. Germline CDR1 is DFQATT and CDR2 is SNEGSKA (reference sequence). The CDR3 extends over 16 amino acids. The rearrangement links TRBV20-1 to TRBJ2-2; a possible D gene is TRBD1 (5 bases). Sequenced: blood. The TCR sequence derives from a male donor with papillary thyroid cancer or a benign thyroid nodule (not recorded which). Some clones in this sample may be carry-over from other donors' samples. The CDR3 DNA sequence: TGCAGTGCTAGTGATACGAGCGAAGGGGAAACCGGGGAGCTGTTTTTT. Residues: CSASDTSEGETGELFF.